These 3 T cell receptor beta chains were sequenced from one sample in a study of shared clonotypes between healthy human individuals. Assay used: immunoSEQ multiplex PCR; TCRdb lists only in-frame clones, some missing. The data contain about 1 million clones, roughly 70% of them singletons. Sequencing was carried out using memory CD4+ T cells sorted from blood. The sample's subset: CD45RA-negative fraction. The receptor set was obtained from a man younger than 35 in good health.

This sequence joins TRBV19 and TRBJ2-1; D unresolved. V lost 0 bases and J lost 7, with 7 bases in between. Germline CDR1 LNHDA, CDR2 SQIVND (reference sequence). CDR3 size: 13 residues. CDR3 in amino acids: CASSIDSGNEQFF. In DNA form, the CDR3 reads TGTGCCAGTAGTATAGACAGTGGGAATGAGCAGTTCTTC.

The rearrangement uses TRBV7-9 and TRBJ2-3, with D unclear. V lost 1 base and J lost 1, with 9 bases in between. CDR3 length: 15 amino acids. CDR1 SEHNR and CDR2 FQNEAQ come from the germline V gene (reference sequence). DNA for the CDR3: TGTGCCAGCAGCTTAGAAGGGCATCGCACAGATACGCAGTATTTT. It yields the protein CASSLEGHRTDTQYF.

This clone has only one observation. This chain joins TRBV5-6 and TRBJ2-2; D might be TRBD1 (5 bases). The germline CDR1 and CDR2 sequences are SGHDT and YYEEEE. The CDR3 loop spans 17 amino acids. Between the trimmed V and J ends, which lost 3 bases and 1 base, there was a span of 16 bases. DNA of the CDR3: TGTGCCAGCAGCTCCAGGAATAGGGGCTTGAACACCGGGGAGCTGTTTTTT. Protein product: CASSSRNRGLNTGELFF.